This T cell receptor beta chain was sequenced in a study of identical twins. This clonotype was seen only a few times. Its matching antigen is unknown. V lost 4 bases, J lost 10 bases, and 25 bases lay in between. In germline, CDR1 is SGHDT, CDR2 YYEEEE. The CDR3 is 16 residues long. TCRdb reanalysed the 5' RACE reads using MiXCR and keeps one entry per CDR3 protein. The table shows approximately 230,000 distinct CDR3 sequences, with more than 13% occurring only once. Points from the study as a whole: Twin sharing of out-of-frame TCR alpha was underestimated by models in monozygotic pairs.

The sequenced material came from memory (CD45RO+) T cells sorted from blood. The chain employs TRBV5-6 and TRBJ2-3; no firm D call. This receptor was identified in a woman aged 18-29 years in good health. CDR3 region: CASSPPSRSMNVAQYF. DNA of the CDR3: TGTGCCAGCAGCCCGCCGTCCAGGAGTATGAATGTTGCGCAGTATTTT.